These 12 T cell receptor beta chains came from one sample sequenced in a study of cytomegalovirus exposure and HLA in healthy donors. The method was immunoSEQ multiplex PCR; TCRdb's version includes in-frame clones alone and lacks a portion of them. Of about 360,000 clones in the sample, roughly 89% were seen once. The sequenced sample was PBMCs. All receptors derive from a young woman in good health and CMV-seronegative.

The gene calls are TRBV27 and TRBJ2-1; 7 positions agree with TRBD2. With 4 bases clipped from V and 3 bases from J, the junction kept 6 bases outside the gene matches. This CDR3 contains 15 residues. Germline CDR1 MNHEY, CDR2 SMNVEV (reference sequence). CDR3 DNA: TGTGCCAGCAGTTCCGGGGTAGCGGGCTACAATGAGCAGTTCTTC. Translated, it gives CASSSGVAGYNEQFF.

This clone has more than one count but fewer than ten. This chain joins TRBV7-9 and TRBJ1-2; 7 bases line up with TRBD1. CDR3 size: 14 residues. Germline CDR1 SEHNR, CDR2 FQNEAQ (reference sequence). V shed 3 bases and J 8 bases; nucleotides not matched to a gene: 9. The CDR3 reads CASSLTGPGEGYTF. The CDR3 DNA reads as TGTGCCAGCAGCTTGACAGGGCCTGGGGAAGGCTACACCTTC.

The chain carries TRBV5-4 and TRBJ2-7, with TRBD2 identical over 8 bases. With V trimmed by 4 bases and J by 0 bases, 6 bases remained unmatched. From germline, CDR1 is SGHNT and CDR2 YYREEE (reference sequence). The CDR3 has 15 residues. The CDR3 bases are TGTGCCAGCAGCGGGGCTGCGGGAGGCTCCTACGAGCAGTACTTC. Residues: CASSGAAGGSYEQYF.

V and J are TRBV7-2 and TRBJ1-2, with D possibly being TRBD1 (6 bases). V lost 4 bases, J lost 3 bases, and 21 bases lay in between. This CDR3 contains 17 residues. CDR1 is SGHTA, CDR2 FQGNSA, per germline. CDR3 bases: TGTGCCAGCAGCTCATACTTAGAGGAGCCAGGGGACTATGGCTACACCTTC. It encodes CASSSYLEEPGDYGYTF.

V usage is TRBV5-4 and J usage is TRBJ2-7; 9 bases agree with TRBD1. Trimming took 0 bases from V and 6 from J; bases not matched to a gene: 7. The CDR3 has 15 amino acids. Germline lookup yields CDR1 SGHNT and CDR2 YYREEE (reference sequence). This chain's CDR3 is CASSLETGGWGEQYF. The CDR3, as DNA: TGTGCCAGCAGCTTGGAAACAGGGGGCTGGGGCGAGCAGTACTTC.

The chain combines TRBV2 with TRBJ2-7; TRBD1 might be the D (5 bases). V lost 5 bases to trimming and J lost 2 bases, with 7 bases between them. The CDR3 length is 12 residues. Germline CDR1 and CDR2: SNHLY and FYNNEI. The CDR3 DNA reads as TGTGCCAGCAGTTCACAGGCCTACGAGCAGTACTTC. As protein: CASSSQAYEQYF.

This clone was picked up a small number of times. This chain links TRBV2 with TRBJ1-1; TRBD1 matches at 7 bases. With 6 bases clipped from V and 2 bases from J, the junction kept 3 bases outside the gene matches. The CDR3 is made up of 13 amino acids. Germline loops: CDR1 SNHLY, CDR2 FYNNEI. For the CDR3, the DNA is TGTGCCAGCAGGGGGGACAGAAACACTGAAGCTTTCTTT. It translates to CASRGDRNTEAFF.

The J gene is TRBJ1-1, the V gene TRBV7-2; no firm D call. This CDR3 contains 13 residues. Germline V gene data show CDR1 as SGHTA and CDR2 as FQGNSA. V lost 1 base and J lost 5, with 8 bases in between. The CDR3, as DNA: TGTGCCAGCAGCTTAGTCGGGAGGACTGAAGCTTTCTTT. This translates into CASSLVGRTEAFF.

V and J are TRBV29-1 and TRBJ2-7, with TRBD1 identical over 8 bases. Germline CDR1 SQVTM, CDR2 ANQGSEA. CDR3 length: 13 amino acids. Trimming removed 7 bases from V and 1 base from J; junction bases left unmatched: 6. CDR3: CSGGGQGSYEQYF. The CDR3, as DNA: TGCAGCGGGGGCGGACAGGGTTCCTACGAGCAGTACTTC.

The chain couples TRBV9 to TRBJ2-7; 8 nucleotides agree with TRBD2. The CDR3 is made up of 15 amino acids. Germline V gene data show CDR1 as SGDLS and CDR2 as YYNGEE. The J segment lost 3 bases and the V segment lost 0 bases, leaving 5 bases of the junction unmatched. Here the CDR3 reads CASSVGSGSFYEQYF. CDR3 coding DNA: TGTGCCAGCAGCGTAGGGAGCGGGAGCTTCTACGAGCAGTACTTC.

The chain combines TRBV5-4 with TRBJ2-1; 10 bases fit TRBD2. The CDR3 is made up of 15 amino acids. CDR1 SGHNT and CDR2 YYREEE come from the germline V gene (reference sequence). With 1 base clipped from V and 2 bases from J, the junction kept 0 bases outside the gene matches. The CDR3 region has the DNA TGTGCCAGCAGCTTGAGCGGGAGGGCCTACAATGAGCAGTTCTTC. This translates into CASSLSGRAYNEQFF. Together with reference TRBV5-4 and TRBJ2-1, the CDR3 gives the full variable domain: ETGVTQSPTHLIKTRGQQVTLRCSSQSGHNTVSWYQQALGQGPQFIFQYYREEENGRGNFPPRFSGLQFPNYSSELNVNALELDDSALYLCASSLSGRAYNEQFFGPGTRLTVL.

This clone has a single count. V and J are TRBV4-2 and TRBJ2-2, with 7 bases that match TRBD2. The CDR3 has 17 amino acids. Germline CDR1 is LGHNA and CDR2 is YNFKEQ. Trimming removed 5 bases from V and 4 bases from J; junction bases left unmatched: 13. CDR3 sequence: CASSANPSREPTGELFF. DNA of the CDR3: TGTGCCAGCAGCGCTAATCCTTCGCGGGAGCCCACCGGGGAGCTGTTTTTT.